This T cell receptor beta chain appears in the sequencing data of a study of cytomegalovirus exposure and HLA in healthy donors. The CDR3 sequence is 13 residues long. Germline V gene lookup returns CDR1 LNHNV and CDR2 YYDKDF (reference sequence). Trimming pared 0 bases from V and 3 bases from J, leaving 4 bases between. In the PCR, 60 Vbeta and 13 Jbeta primers were used. Produced via immunoSEQ multiplex PCR; TCRdb's table is partial and in-frame only. The table includes about 160,000 clones, about four fifths detected once. Donors sampled were nominally healthy, though unrecorded immune exposures were likely. Broader study findings: Later analysis suggested most CMV-associated TCR beta chains were HLA-restricted. In a later analysis, several top co-occurrence clusters appeared linked to parvovirus B19, influenza, CMV and Epstein-Barr virus. The authors later found HLA-associated TCR beta chains more clonally expanded than equally common others.

A word on this clone: The antigen remains unidentified.

This rearrangement joins TRBV15 to TRBJ2-3; no definite D call. This TCR came from a man aged 25-45 years in good health and CMV-seronegative. Sequenced sample: PBMCs. CDR3 residues: CATSRDETDTQYF. CDR3 coding DNA: TGTGCCACCAGCAGAGATGAGACAGATACGCAGTATTTT.